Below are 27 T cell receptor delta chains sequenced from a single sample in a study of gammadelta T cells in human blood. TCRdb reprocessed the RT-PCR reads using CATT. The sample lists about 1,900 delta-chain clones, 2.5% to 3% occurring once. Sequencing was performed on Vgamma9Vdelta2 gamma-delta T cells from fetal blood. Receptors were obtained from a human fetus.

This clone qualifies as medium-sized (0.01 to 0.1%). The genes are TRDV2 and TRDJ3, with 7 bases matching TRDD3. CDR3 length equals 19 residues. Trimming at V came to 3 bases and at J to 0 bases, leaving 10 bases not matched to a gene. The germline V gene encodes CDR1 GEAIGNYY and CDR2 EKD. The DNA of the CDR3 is TGTGCCTGTGACTCGTACTGGGGATTAAGCTCCTGGGACACCCGACAGATGTTTTTC. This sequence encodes CACDSYWGLSSWDTRQMFF.

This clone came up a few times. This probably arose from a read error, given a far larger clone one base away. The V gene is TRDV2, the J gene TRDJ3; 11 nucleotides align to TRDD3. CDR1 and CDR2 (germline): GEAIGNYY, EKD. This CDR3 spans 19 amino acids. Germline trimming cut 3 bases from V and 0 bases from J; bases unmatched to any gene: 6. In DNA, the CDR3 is TGTGCCTGTGACTCCGTACTGGGGGATAGCTCCTGGGACACCCGACAGATGTTTTTC. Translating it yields CACDSVLGDSSWDTRQMFF.

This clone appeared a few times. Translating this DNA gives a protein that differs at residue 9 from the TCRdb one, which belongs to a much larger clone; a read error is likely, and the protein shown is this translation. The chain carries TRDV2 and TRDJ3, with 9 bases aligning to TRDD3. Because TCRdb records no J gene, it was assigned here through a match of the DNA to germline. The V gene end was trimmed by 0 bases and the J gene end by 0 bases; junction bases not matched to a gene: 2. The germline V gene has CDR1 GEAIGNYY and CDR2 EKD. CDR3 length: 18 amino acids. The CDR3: CACDTWGIGSWDTRQMFF. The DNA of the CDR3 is TGTGCCTGTGACACCTGGGGGATAGGCTCCTGGGACACCCGACAGATGTTTTTC.

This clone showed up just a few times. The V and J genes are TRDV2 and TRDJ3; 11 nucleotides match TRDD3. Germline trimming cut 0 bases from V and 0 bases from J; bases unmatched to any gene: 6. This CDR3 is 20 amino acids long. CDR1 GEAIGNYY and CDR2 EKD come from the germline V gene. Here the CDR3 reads CACDTVLGDKDSWDTRQMFF. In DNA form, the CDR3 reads TGTGCCTGTGACACCGTACTGGGGGATAAAGACTCCTGGGACACCCGACAGATGTTTTTC.

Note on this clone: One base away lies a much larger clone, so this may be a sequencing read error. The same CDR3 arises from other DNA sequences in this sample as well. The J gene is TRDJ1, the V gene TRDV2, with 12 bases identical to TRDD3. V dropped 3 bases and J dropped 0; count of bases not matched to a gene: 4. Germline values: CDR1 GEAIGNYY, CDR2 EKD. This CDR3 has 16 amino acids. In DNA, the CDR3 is TGTGCCTGTGACGTCCTGGGGGATACGTACACCGATAAACTCATCTTT. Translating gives CACDVLGDTYTDKLIF.

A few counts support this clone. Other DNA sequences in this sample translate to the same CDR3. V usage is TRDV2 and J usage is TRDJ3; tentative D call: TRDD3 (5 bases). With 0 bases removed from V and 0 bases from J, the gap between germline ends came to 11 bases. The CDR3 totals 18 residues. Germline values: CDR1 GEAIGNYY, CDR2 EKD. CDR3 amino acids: CACDTGWGSSWDTRQMFF. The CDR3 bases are TGTGCCTGTGACACCGGATGGGGAAGCTCCTGGGACACCCGACAGATGTTTTTC.

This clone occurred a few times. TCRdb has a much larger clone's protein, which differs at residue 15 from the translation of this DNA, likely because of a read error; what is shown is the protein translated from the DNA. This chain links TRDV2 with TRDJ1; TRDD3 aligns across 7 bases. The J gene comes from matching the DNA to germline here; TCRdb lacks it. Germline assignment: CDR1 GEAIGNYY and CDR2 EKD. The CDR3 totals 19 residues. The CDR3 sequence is CACDTFWGRSRPYTVKLIF. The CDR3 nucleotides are TGTGCCTGTGACACGTTTTGGGGGAGATCGAGACCTTACACCGTTAAACTCATCTTT.

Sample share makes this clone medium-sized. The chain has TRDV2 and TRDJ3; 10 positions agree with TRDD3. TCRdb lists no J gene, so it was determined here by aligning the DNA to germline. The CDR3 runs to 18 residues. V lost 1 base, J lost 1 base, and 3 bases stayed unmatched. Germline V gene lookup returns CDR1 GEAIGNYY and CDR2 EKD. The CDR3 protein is CACDTGGYYSWDTRQMFF. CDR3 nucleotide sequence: TGTGCCTGTGACACTGGGGGATACTATTCCTGGGACACCCGACAGATGTTTTTC.

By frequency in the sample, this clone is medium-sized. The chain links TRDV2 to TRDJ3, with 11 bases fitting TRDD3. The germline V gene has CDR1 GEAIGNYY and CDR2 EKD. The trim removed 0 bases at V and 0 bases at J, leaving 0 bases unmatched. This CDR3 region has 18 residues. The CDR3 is CACDTWGIRSWDTRQMFF. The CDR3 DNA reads TGTGCCTGTGACACCTGGGGGATACGCTCCTGGGACACCCGACAGATGTTTTTC.

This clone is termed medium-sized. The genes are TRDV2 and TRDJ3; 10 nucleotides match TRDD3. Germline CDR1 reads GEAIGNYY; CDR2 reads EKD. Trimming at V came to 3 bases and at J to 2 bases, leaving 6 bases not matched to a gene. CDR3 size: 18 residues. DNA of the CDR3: TGTGCCTGTGACCCCCTGGGGGATAGGACCTGGGACACCCGACAGATGTTTTTC. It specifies CACDPLGDRTWDTRQMFF.

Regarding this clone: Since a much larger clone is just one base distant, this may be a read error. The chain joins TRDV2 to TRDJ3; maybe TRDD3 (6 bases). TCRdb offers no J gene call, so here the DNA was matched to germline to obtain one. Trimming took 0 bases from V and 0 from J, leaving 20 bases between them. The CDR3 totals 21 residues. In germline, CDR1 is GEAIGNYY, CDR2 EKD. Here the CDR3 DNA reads TGTGCCTGTGACACCGTACTGGGTGATACTTTCAGCTCCTGGGACACCCGACAGATGTTTTTC. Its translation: CACDTVLGDTFSSWDTRQMFF.

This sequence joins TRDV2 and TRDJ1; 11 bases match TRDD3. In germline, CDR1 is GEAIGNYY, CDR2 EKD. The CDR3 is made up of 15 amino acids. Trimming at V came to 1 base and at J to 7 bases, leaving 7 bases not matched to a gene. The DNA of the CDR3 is TGTGCCTGTGACACTGGGGGATACGGCGGTGGTAAACTCATCTTT. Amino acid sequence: CACDTGGYGGGKLIF.

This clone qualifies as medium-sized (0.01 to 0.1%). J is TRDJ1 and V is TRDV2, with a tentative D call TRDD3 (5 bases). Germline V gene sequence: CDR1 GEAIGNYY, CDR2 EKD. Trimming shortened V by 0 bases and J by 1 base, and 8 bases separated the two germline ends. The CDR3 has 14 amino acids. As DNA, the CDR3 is TGTGCCTGTGACACCGTTGGGATCACCGATAAACTCATCTTT. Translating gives CACDTVGITDKLIF.

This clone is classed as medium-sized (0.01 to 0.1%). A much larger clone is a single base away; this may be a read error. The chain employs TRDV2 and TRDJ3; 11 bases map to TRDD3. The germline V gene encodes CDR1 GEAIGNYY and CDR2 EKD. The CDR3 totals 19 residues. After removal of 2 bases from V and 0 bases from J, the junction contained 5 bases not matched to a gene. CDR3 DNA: TGTGCCTGTGACAACGTACTGGGGGATAGCTCCTGGGACACCCGACAGATGTTTTTC. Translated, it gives CACDNVLGDSSWDTRQMFF.

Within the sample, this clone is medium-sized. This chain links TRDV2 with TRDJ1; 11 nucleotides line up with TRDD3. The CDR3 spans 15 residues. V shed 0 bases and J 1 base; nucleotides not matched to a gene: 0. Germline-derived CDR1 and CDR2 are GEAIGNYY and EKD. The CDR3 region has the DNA TGTGCCTGTGACACCTGGGGGATACGCACCGATAAACTCATCTTT. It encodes CACDTWGIRTDKLIF.

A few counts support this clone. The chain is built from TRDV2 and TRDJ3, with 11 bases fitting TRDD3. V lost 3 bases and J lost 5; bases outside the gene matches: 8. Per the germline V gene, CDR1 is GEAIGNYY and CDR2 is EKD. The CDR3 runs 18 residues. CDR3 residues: CACDQYWGITGDTRQMFF. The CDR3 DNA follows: TGTGCCTGTGACCAGTACTGGGGGATAACCGGGGACACCCGACAGATGTTTTTC.

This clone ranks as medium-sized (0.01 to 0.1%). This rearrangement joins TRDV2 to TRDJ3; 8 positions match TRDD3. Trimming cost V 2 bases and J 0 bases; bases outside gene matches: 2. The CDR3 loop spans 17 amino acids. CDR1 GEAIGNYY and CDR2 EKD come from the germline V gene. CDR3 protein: CACDMGDRSWDTRQMFF. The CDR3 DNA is TGTGCCTGTGACATGGGGGATCGCTCCTGGGACACCCGACAGATGTTTTTC.

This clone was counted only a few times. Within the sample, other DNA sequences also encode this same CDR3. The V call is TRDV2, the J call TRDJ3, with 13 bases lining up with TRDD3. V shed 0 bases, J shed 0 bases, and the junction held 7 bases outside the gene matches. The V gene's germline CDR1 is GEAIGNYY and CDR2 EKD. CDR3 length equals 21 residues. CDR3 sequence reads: CACDTVLGDTPSSWDTRQMFF. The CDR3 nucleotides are TGTGCCTGTGACACCGTACTGGGGGATACGCCGAGCTCCTGGGACACCCGACAGATGTTTTTC.

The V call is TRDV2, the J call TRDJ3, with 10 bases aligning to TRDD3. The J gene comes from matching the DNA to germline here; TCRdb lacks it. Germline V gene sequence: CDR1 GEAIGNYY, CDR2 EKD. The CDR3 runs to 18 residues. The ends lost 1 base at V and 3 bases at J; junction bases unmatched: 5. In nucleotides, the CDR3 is TGTGCCTGTGACACTACTGGGGGATTCGACTGGGACACCCGACAGATGTTTTTC. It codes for CACDTTGGFDWDTRQMFF.

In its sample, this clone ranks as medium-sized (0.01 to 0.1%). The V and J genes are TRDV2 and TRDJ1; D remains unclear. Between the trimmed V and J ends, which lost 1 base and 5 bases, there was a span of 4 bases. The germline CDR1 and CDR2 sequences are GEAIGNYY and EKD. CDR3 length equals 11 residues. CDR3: CACDTGDKLIF. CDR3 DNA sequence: TGTGCCTGTGACACTGGGGATAAACTCATCTTT.

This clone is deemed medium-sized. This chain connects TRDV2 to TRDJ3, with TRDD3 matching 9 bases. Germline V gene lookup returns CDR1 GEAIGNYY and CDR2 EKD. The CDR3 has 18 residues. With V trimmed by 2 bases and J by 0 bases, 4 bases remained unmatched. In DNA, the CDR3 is TGTGCCTGTGACAAACTGGGGGAAAGCTCCTGGGACACCCGACAGATGTTTTTC. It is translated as CACDKLGESSWDTRQMFF.

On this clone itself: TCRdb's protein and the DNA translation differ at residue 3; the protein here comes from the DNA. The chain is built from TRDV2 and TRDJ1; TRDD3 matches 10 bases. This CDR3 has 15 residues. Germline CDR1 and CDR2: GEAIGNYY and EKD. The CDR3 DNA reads TGTGCCGGTGACATGCTGGGGGATAACACCGATAAACTCATCTTT. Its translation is CAGDMLGDNTDKLIF.

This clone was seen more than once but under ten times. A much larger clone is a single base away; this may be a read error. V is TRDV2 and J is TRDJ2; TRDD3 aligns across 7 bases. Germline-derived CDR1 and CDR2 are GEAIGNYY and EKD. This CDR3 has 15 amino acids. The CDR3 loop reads CACDTRWGRAAQRFF. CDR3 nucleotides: TGTGCCTGTGACACTCGGTGGGGGAGGGCAGCACAACGCTTCTTT.

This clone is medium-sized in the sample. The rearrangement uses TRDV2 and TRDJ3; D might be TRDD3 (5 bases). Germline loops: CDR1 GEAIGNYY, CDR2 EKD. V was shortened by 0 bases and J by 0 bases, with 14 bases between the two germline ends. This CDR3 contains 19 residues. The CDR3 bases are TGTGCCTGTGACACCGTGGGGAGTACCAGCTCCTGGGACACCCGACAGATGTTTTTC. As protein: CACDTVGSTSSWDTRQMFF.

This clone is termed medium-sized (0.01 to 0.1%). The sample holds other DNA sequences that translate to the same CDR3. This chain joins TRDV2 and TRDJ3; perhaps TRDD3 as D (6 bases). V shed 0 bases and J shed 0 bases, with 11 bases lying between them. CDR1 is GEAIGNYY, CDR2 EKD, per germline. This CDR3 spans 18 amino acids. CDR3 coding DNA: TGTGCCTGTGACACCGGAGGATACCGCTCCTGGGACACCCGACAGATGTTTTTC. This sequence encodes CACDTGGYRSWDTRQMFF.

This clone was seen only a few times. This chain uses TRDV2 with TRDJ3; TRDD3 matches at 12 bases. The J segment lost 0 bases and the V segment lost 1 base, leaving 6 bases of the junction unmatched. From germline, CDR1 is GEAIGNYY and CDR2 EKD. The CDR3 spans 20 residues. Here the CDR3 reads CACDTYWGIHSSWDTRQMFF. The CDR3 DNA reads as TGTGCCTGTGACACGTACTGGGGGATACACAGCTCCTGGGACACCCGACAGATGTTTTTC.

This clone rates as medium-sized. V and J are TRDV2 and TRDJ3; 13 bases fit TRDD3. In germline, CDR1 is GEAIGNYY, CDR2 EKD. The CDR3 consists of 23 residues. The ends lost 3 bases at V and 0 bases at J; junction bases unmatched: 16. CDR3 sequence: CACDSGFTGGYAPGSWDTRQMFF. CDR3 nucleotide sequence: TGTGCCTGTGACTCCGGTTTTACTGGGGGATACGCTCCTGGCTCCTGGGACACCCGACAGATGTTTTTC.